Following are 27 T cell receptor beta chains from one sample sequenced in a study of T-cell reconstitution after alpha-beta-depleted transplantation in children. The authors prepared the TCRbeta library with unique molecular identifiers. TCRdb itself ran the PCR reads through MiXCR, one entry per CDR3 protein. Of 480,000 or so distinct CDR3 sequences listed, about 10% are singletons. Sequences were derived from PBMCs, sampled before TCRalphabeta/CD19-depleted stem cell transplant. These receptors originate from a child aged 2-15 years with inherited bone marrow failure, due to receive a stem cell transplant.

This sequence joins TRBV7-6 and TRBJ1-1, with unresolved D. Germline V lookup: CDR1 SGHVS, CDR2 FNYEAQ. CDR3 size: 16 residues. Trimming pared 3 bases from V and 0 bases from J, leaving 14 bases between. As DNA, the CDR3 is TGTGCCAGCAGCTTCGAAGGGCTACCTATGAACACTGAAGCTTTCTTT. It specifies CASSFEGLPMNTEAFF.

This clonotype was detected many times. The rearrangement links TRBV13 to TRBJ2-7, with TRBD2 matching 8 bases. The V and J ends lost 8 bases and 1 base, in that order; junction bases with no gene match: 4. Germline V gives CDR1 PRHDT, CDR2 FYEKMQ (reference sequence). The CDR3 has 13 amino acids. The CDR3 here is CASSGTRSYEQYF. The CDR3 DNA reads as TGTGCCAGCTCGGGGACTAGATCCTACGAGCAGTACTTC.

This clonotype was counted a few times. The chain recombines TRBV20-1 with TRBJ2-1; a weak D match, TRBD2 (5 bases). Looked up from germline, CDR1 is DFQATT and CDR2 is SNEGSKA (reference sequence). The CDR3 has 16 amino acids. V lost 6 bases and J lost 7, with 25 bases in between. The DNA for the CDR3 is TGCAGTGCCCTATCGATTGGGCGGGTACCATTAAATGAGCAGTTCTTC. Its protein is CSALSIGRVPLNEQFF.

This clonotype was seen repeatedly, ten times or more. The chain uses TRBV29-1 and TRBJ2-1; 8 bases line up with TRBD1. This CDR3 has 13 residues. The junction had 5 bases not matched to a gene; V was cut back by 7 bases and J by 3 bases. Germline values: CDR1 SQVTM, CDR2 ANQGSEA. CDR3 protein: CSAWDRSYNEQFF. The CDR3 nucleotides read TGCAGCGCGTGGGACAGGAGCTACAATGAGCAGTTCTTC.

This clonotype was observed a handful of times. In DNA form, the CDR3 reads TGTGCCAGCAGCTTTGGACGGACTCTCCTCCGGGACGAATACAATGAGCAGTTCTTC. Protein sequence: CASSFGRTLLRDEYNEQFF. The genes are TRBV7-6 and TRBJ2-1; D is tentatively TRBD1 or TRBD2 (5 bases each). The CDR3 runs 19 residues. Germline values: CDR1 SGHVS, CDR2 FNYEAQ. Trimming stripped 3 bases from V and 4 bases from J, with 25 bases between.

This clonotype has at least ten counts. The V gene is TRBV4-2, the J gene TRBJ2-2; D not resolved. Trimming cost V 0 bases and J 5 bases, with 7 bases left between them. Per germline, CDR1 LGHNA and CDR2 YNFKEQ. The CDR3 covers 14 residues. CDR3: CASSQDLGTGELFF. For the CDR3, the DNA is TGTGCCAGCAGCCAAGATCTGGGGACCGGGGAGCTGTTTTTT.

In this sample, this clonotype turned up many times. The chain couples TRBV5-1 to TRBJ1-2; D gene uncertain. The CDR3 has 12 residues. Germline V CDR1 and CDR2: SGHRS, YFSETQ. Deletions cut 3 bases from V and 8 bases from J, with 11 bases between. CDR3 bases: TGCGCCAGCAGCTCTTCCCTGTGGGGCTACACCTTC. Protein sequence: CASSSSLWGYTF.

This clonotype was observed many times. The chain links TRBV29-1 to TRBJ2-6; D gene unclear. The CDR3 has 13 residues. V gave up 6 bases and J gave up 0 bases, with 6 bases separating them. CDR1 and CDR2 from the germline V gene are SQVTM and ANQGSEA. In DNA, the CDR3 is TGCAGCGTGGCCTTCTCTGGGGCCAACGTCCTGACTTTC. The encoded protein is CSVAFSGANVLTF. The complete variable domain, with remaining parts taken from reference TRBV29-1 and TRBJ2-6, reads SAVISQKPSRDICQRGTSLTIQCQVDSQVTMMFWYRQQPGQSLTLIATANQGSEATYESGFVIDKFPISRPNLTFSTLTVSNMSPEDSSIYLCSVAFSGANVLTFGAGSRLTVL.

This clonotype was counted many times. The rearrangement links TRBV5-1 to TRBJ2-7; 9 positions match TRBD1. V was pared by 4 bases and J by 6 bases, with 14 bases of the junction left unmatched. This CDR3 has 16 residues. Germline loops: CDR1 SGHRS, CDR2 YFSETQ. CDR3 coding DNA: TGCGCCAGCAGCGTCGGGAGCGGGGACAGGGATCGCGAGCAGTACTTC. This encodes CASSVGSGDRDREQYF.

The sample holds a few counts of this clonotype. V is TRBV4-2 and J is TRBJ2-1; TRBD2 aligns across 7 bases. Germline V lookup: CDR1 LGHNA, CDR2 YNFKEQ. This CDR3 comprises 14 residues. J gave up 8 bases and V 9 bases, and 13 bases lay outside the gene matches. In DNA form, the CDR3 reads TGTGCCAGTAGTCTAGCGGTCTCAAGGGATGAGCAGTTCTTC. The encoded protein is CASSLAVSRDEQFF.

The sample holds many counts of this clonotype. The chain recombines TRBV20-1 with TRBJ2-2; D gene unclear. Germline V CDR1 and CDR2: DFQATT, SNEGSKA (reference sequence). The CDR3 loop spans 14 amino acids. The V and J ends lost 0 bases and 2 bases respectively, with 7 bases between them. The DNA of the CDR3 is TGCAGTGCTAGAGATTACAAAAACACCGGGGAGCTGTTTTTT. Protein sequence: CSARDYKNTGELFF.

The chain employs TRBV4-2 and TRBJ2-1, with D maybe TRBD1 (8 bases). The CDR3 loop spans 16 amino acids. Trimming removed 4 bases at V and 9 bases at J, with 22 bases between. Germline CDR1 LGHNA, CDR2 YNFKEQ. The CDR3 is CASSPAVQGEGGEQFF. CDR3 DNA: TGTGCCAGCAGCCCAGCCGTACAGGGGGAGGGCGGTGAGCAGTTCTTC.

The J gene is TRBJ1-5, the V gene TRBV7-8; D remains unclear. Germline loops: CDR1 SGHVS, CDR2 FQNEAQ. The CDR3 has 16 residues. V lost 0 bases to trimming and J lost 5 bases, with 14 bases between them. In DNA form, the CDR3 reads TGTGCCAGCAGCTTAGCGCTTTACCCCACAGATCAGCCCCAGCATTTT. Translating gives CASSLALYPTDQPQHF. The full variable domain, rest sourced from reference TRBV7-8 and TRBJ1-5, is GAGVSQSPRYKVAKRGQDVALRCDPISGHVSLFWYQQALGQGPEFLTYFQNEAQLDKSGLPSDRFFAERPEGSVSTLKIQRTQQEDSAVYLCASSLALYPTDQPQHFGDGTRLSIL.

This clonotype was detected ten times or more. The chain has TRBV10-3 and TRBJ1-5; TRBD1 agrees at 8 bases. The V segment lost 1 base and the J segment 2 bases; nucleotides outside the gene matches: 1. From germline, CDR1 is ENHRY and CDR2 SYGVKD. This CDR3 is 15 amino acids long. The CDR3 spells CAISELTGGNQPQHF. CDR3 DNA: TGTGCCATCAGTGAGTTGACAGGGGGCAATCAGCCCCAGCATTTT.

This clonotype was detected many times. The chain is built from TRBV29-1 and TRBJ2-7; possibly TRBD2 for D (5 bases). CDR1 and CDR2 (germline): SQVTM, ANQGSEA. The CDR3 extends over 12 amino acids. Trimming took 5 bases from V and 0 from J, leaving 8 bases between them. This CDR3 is CSVLSGSYEQYF. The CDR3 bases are TGCAGCGTTCTAAGCGGCTCCTACGAGCAGTACTTC.

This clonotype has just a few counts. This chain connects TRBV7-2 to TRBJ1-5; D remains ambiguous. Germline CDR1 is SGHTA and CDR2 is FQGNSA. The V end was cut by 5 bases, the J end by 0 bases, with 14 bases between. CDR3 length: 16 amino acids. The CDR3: CASSPDLGYSNQPQHF. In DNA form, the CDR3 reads TGTGCCAGCAGCCCAGATTTGGGATATAGCAATCAGCCCCAGCATTTT. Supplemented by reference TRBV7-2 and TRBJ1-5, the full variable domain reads GAGVSQSPSNKVTEKGKDVELRCDPISGHTALYWYRQSLGQGLEFLIYFQGNSAPDKSGLPSDRFSAERTGGSVSTLTIQRTQQEDSAVYLCASSPDLGYSNQPQHFGDGTRLSIL.

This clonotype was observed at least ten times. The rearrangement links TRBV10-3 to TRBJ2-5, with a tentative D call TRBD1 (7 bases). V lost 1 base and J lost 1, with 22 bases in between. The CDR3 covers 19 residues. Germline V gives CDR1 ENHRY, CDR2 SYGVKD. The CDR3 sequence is CAISEFLDRTTRPQETQYF. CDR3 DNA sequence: TGTGCCATCAGTGAGTTTCTGGACAGGACTACCCGCCCCCAAGAGACCCAGTACTTC.

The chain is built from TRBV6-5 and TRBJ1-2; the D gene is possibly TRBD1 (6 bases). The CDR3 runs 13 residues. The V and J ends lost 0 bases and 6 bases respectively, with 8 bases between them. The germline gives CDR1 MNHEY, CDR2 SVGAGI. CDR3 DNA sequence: TGTGCCAGCAGTTACTCCAGGGGAGATGGCTACACCTTC. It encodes CASSYSRGDGYTF.

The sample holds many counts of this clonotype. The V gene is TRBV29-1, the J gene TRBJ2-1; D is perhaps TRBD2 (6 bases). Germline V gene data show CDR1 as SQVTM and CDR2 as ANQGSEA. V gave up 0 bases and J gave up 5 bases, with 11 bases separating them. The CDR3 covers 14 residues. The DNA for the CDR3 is TGCAGCGTTGAAGAACAGCGGGTTAACAATGAGCAGTTCTTC. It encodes CSVEEQRVNNEQFF.

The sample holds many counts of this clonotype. CDR3 region: CSAPRGGSLTGELFF. The CDR3 region has the DNA TGCAGTGCTCCCCGGGGAGGGAGTCTCACCGGGGAGCTGTTTTTT. This chain joins TRBV20-1 and TRBJ2-2; TRBD2 matches 7 bases. V dropped 5 bases and J dropped 4; count of bases not matched to a gene: 10. This CDR3 region has 15 residues. Germline V gene data show CDR1 as DFQATT and CDR2 as SNEGSKA (reference sequence).

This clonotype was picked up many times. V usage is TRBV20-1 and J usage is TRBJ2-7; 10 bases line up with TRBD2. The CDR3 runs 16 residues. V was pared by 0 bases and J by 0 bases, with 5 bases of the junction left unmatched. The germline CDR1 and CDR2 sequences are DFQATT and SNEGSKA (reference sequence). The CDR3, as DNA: TGCAGTGCTAGAGAAATTAGCGGGGGGAGCTCCTACGAGCAGTACTTC. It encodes CSAREISGGSSYEQYF.

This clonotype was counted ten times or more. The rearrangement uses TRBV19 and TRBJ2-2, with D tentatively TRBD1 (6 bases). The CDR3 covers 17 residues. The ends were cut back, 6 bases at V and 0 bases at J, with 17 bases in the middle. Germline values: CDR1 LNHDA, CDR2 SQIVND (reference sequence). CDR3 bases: TGTGCCAGTAGCCCAAGAGGGACACCGTCGAACACCGGGGAGCTGTTTTTT. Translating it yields CASSPRGTPSNTGELFF.

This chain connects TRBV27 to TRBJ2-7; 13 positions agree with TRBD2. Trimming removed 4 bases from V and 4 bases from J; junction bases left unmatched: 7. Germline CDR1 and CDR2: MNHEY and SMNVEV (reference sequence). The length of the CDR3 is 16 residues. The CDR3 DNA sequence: TGTGCCAGCAGTTCCCCGACTAGCGGGAGGCCTTACGAGCAGTACTTC. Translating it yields CASSSPTSGRPYEQYF.

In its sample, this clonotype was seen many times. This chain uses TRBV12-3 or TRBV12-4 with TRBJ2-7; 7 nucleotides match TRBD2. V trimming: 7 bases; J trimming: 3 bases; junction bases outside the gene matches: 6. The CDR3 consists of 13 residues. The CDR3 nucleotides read TGTGCCAGCACCACTGCGGGGGACTACGAGCAGTACTTC. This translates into CASTTAGDYEQYF.

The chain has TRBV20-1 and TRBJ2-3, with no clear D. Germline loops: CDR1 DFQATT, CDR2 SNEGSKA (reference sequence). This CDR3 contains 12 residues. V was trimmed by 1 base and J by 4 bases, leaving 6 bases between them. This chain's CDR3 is CSARVRPDTQYF. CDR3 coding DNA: TGCAGTGCTAGAGTACGACCAGATACGCAGTATTTT.

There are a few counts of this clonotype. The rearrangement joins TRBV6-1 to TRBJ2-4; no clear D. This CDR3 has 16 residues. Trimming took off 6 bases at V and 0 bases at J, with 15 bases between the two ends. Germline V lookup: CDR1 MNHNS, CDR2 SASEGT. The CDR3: CASSPLGIRAKNIQYF. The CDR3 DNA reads TGTGCCAGCAGCCCCCTAGGGATTAGAGCCAAAAACATTCAGTACTTC.

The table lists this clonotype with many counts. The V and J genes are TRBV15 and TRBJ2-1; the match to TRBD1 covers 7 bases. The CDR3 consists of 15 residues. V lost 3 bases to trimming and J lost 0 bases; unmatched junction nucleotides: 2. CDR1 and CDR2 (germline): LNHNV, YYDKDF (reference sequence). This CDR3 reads CATSRGQTSYNEQFF. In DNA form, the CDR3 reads TGTGCCACCAGCAGGGGACAGACCTCCTACAATGAGCAGTTCTTC.